The entry that follows covers one TCR beta chain sequence. These data originate in a study of blood T cell repertoires in COVID-19. As for the study in general: Both acute and convalescent COVID-19 samples were obtained from the United States, Italy and Spain. Nucleic acid was either cDNA or gDNA, and it came from T cells, B-cell-depleted T cells, or PBMCs.

Original handling: Estimates of nucleated cell counts were drawn from the amplification of reference gene primers. Produced via immunoSEQ multiplex PCR; TCRdb's table is partial and in-frame only. V, J and clone size reflect that table, while D and trimming were determined from the DNA. The sample holds 250,000 to 300,000 clones; 75% to 90% are singletons and the top ten take roughly 9.6%. The CDR3 is 14 residues long. From germline, CDR1 is LGHDT and CDR2 YNNKEL (reference sequence). V gave up 4 bases and J gave up 3 bases; unmatched junction bases: 2. Sequenced: peripheral blood. The rearrangement links TRBV3-1 (or the pseudogene TRBV3-2) to TRBJ2-1; TRBD2 aligns across 8 bases. The receptor was isolated from a woman aged 70-85 years with acute or convalescent COVID-19. In nucleotides, the CDR3 is TGTGCCAGCAGCCGCGGGGGGTACTACAATGAGCAGTTCTTC. Its protein product is CASSRGGYYNEQFF.